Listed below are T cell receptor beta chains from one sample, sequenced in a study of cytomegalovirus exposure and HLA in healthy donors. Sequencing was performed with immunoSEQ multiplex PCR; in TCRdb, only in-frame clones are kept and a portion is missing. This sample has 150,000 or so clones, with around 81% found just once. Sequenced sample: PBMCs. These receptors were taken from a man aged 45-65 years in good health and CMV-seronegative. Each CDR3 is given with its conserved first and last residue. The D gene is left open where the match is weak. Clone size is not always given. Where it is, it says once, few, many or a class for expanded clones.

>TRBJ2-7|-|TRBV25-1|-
TGTGCCAGCAGTGAATGGGGGACATCAAACGAGCAGTACTTC
CASSEWGTSNEQYF
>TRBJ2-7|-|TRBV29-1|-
TGCAGCGTAGCTTTATCCTACGAGCAGTACTTC
CSVALSYEQYF
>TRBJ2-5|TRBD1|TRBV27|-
TGTGCCAGCAGTCCGGGACAGGGGGGACAAGAGACCCAGTACTTC
CASSPGQGGQETQYF
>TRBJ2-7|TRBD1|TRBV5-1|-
TGCGCCAGCAGCCCCGACCCCACGACAGGGATGTTGTCCTACGAGCAGTACTTC
CASSPDPTTGMLSYEQYF
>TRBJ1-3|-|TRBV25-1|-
TGTGCCAGCAGTGAATATGCGGGAAACACCATATATTTT
CASSEYAGNTIYF
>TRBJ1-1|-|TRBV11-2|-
TGTGCCAGCAGCTTAATTCTCGACACTGAAGCTTTCTTT
CASSLILDTEAFF
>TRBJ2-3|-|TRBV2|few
TGTGCCAGCAGTCCTACCTCTTCTACAGATACGCAGTATTTT
CASSPTSSTDTQYF
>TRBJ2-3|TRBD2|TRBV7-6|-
TGTGCCAGCACCCCCGGACTAGCGGGGGCAGATACGCAGTATTTT
CASTPGLAGADTQYF
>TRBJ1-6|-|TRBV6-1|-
TGTGCCAGCACTACCCTCGAGGGTCTTAATTCACCCCTCCACTTT
CASTTLEGLNSPLHF
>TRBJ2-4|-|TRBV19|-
TGTGCCAGTAGTCTGGTCGGGACTTTGAACATTCAGTACTTC
CASSLVGTLNIQYF
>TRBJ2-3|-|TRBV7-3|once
TGTGCCAGCAGCCCGGGTGGAGATACGCAGTATTTT
CASSPGGDTQYF
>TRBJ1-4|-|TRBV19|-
TGTGCCAGTAGTGGGGGGAGCGGAACCGAAAAACTGTTTTTT
CASSGGSGTEKLFF
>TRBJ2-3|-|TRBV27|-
TGTGCCAGCAGTTTCGGTCTAACAGATACGCAGTATTTT
CASSFGLTDTQYF
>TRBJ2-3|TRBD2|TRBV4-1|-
TGCGCCAGCAGCCCTGGGACTAGCGGGACCAATGTTGCTAATACGCAGTATTTT
CASSPGTSGTNVANTQYF
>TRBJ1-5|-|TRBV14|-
TGTGCCAGCAGCCAAGATTTATCACAGCTAAGAAATCAGCCCCAGCATTTT
CASSQDLSQLRNQPQHF
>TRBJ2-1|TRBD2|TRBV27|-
TGTGCCAGCACCCAGACTAGCGGGGGGGAGCAGTTCTTC
CASTQTSGGEQFF
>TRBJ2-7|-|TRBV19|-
TGTGCCAGTAGTACACAGACGGGAGCCTACGAGCAGTACTTC
CASSTQTGAYEQYF
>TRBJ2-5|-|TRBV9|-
TGTGCCAGCAGCGCCCACGAGGGGGGGCAGGGGGAGACCCAGTACTTC
CASSAHEGGQGETQYF
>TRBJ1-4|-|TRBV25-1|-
TGTGCCAGCAGTGACCTACAGGGAACTAATGAAAAACTGTTTTTT
CASSDLQGTNEKLFF
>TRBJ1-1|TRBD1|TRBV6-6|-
TGTGCCAGCACTTGGGGGCAGGGGGTAGGCACTGAAGCTTTCTTT
CASTWGQGVGTEAFF
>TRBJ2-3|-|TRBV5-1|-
TGCGCCAGCATCGAGGGAGGCACTAGCACAGATACGCAGTATTTT
CASIEGGTSTDTQYF
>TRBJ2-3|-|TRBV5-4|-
TGTGCCAGCAGCTTGGCCAAGCGGATAAGCACAGATACGCAGTATTTT
CASSLAKRISTDTQYF
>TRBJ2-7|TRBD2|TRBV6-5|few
TGTGCCAGCTGGAGCGGGAGCTCCTACGAGCAGTACTTC
CASWSGSSYEQYF
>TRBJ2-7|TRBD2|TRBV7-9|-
TGTGCCAGCAGCTTAGCCACTAGCGGGAGCCCTCCGTACTTC
CASSLATSGSPPYF
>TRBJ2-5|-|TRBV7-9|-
TGTGCCAGCAGCTTTGTTATGGGGGCAGAGACCCAGTACTTC
CASSFVMGAETQYF
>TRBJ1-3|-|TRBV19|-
TGTGCCAGTATCCCCAGGCGTTCTGGAAACACCATATATTTT
CASIPRRSGNTIYF
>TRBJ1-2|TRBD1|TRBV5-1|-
TGCGCCAGCAGCCCCGGGACAGGAACATCTAACTATGGCTACACCTTC
CASSPGTGTSNYGYTF
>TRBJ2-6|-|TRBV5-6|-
TGTGCCAGCAGAGGGAGAGGCTCTGGGGCCAACGTCCTGACTTTC
CASRGRGSGANVLTF
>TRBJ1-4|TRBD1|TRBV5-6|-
TGTGCCAGCAGCTGGGACAGGGGGAATGAAAAACTGTTTTTT
CASSWDRGNEKLFF
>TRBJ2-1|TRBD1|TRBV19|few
TGTGCCAGTACAGAGACAGGGTACAATGAGCAGTTCTTC
CASTETGYNEQFF
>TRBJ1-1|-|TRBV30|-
TGTGCCTGGAGTCCCTCCGGGACACCGAACACTGAAGCTTTCTTT
CAWSPSGTPNTEAFF
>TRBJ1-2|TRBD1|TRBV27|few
TGTGCCAGCAGTCTGACAGGGAATGGCTACACCTTC
CASSLTGNGYTF
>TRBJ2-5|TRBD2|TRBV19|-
TGTGCCAGTAGCCTCGGGACTAGTCGGTACTTC
CASSLGTSRYF
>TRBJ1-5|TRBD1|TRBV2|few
TGTGCCAGCAGTGAGCAACAGGGGATAGGGCCCCAGCATTTT
CASSEQQGIGPQHF
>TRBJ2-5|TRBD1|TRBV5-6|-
TGTGCCAGCAGCCGAAACAGGGGGGAAGAGACCCAGTACTTC
CASSRNRGEETQYF